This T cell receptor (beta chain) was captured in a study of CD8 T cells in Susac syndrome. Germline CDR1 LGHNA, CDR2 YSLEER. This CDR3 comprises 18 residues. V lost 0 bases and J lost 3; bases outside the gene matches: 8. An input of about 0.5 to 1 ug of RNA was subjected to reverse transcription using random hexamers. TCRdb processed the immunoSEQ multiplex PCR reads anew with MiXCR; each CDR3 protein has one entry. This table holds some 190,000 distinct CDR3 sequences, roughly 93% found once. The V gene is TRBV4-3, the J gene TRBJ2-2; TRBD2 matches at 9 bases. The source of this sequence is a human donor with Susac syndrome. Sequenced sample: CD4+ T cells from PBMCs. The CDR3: CASSQDRAAGGDTGELFF. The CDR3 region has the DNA TGCGCCAGCAGCCAAGATCGCGCAGCGGGGGGCGACACCGGGGAGCTGTTTTTT.